The rows below give T cell receptor beta chains drawn from one sample of a study of CD8 T cells in Susac syndrome. From the immunoSEQ multiplex PCR reads, TCRdb called clonotypes with MiXCR, one entry per CDR3 protein. Found here are 130,000 or so distinct CDR3 sequences, around 80% of them singletons; the top ten hold roughly 0.53%. The sample was CD8+ T cells from PBMCs. Receptors originate from a human donor with multiple sclerosis. Each CDR3 is given with its conserved first and last residue. D genes are given only for firm matches. The size of a clone is reported for some rows only, either as once, few or many, or as a class for expanded clones.

cdr3_nt: TGTGCCAGCAGCTTAGCGACAGGCCTTTCCTACGAGCAGTACTTC
cdr3_aa: CASSLATGLSYEQYF
v_call: TRBV7-9
j_call: TRBJ2-7
clone_size: .
d_call: .

cdr3_nt: TGCAGTGCAGAGAGCGGGGTTCGACAGCCCCAGCATTTT
cdr3_aa: CSAESGVRQPQHF
v_call: TRBV20-1
j_call: TRBJ1-5
clone_size: .
d_call: .

cdr3_nt: TGCAGTGCTAGAGATACAGGGGCTGGTCAGCCCCAGCATTTT
cdr3_aa: CSARDTGAGQPQHF
v_call: TRBV20-1
j_call: TRBJ1-5
clone_size: .
d_call: TRBD1

cdr3_nt: TGTGCCAGCAGTCAAACGGGGGGAAATGGCTACACCTTC
cdr3_aa: CASSQTGGNGYTF
v_call: TRBV12-3/TRBV12-4
j_call: TRBJ1-2
clone_size: .
d_call: .

cdr3_nt: TGTGCCAGTAGACGGGGTACCCAAGAGACCCAGTACTTC
cdr3_aa: CASRRGTQETQYF
v_call: TRBV3-1
j_call: TRBJ2-5
clone_size: .
d_call: .

cdr3_nt: TGTGCCAGCGCCCCTTTGGGTCCCAATTCACCCCTCCACTTT
cdr3_aa: CASAPLGPNSPLHF
v_call: TRBV6-5
j_call: TRBJ1-6
clone_size: .
d_call: .

cdr3_nt: TGTGCCAGCAGCTTAGAAATCGGGGAGACCACTGAAGCTTTCTTT
cdr3_aa: CASSLEIGETTEAFF
v_call: TRBV7-8
j_call: TRBJ1-1
clone_size: .
d_call: .

cdr3_nt: TGTGCCAGCAGTTGGAGGGGGATGAGAACTGAAGCTTTCTTT
cdr3_aa: CASSWRGMRTEAFF
v_call: TRBV28
j_call: TRBJ1-1
clone_size: .
d_call: .

cdr3_nt: TGTGCCAGCAGTGACGACAGCTATTGGGTTGCAACTAATGAAAAACTGTTTTTT
cdr3_aa: CASSDDSYWVATNEKLFF
v_call: TRBV6-1
j_call: TRBJ1-4
clone_size: .
d_call: .

cdr3_nt: TGTGCCAGCAGAGCGGGAGTAGGGGATGAGCAGTTCTTC
cdr3_aa: CASRAGVGDEQFF
v_call: TRBV7-2
j_call: TRBJ2-1
clone_size: few
d_call: TRBD2

cdr3_nt: TGTGCCAGCAGCCCGGGACAGTCGTCCTTCTATGGCTACACCTTC
cdr3_aa: CASSPGQSSFYGYTF
v_call: TRBV5-5
j_call: TRBJ1-2
clone_size: once
d_call: TRBD1

cdr3_nt: TGCGCCAGCAGCCCTTGGGACGAGCTATACAATGAGCAGTTCTTC
cdr3_aa: CASSPWDELYNEQFF
v_call: TRBV4-1
j_call: TRBJ2-1
clone_size: .
d_call: .

cdr3_nt: TGTGCCAGCAGCTTGAGCCAGGGACTAGCACCGGAGCTTGGGAATGAGCAGTTCTTC
cdr3_aa: CASSLSQGLAPELGNEQFF
v_call: TRBV6-1
j_call: TRBJ2-1
clone_size: .
d_call: TRBD2

cdr3_nt: TGTGCCAGCACCTTCACAGGGGGCCGCGGCTACACCTTC
cdr3_aa: CASTFTGGRGYTF
v_call: TRBV21-1
j_call: TRBJ1-2
clone_size: .
d_call: .

cdr3_nt: TGCGCCAGCACCCCAGGCAGGCGGGGTGTCACTGAAGCTTTCTTT
cdr3_aa: CASTPGRRGVTEAFF
v_call: TRBV5-1
j_call: TRBJ1-1
clone_size: .
d_call: .

cdr3_nt: TGTGCCTGGACGCGGGGAATGTACGAGCAGTACTTC
cdr3_aa: CAWTRGMYEQYF
v_call: TRBV30
j_call: TRBJ2-7
clone_size: .
d_call: .

cdr3_nt: TGTGCCAGCAGCTTACCGCCTGACCAAGAGACCCAGTACTTC
cdr3_aa: CASSLPPDQETQYF
v_call: TRBV7-8
j_call: TRBJ2-5
clone_size: .
d_call: .

cdr3_nt: TGTGCCAGCAGTGATGACGGGGTCTCCTACGAGCAGTACTTC
cdr3_aa: CASSDDGVSYEQYF
v_call: TRBV2
j_call: TRBJ2-7
clone_size: few
d_call: .

cdr3_nt: TGTGCCAGCAGTTATAGGGAGACCACTGAAGCTTTCTTT
cdr3_aa: CASSYRETTEAFF
v_call: TRBV6-5
j_call: TRBJ1-1
clone_size: .
d_call: .

cdr3_nt: TGTGCCAGCAACCAGCGGGAGGCCTCCTACAATGAGCAGTTCTTC
cdr3_aa: CASNQREASYNEQFF
v_call: TRBV7-3
j_call: TRBJ2-1
clone_size: .
d_call: TRBD2

cdr3_nt: TGTGCCCTAACGGGACCCGATGGCTACACCTTC
cdr3_aa: CALTGPDGYTF
v_call: TRBV19
j_call: TRBJ1-2
clone_size: .
d_call: .

cdr3_nt: TGCGCCAGCAGCTTATGGGCGGGGGGTAATGAGCAGTTCTTC
cdr3_aa: CASSLWAGGNEQFF
v_call: TRBV5-1
j_call: TRBJ2-1
clone_size: .
d_call: TRBD2

cdr3_nt: TGTGCCAGCAGTTCGAGGACAGGACCCTACGAGCAGTACTTC
cdr3_aa: CASSSRTGPYEQYF
v_call: TRBV28
j_call: TRBJ2-7
clone_size: few
d_call: TRBD1

cdr3_nt: TGTGCCAGCAGCCTGCTAGCGGGGTACAGGGAGACCCAGTACTTC
cdr3_aa: CASSLLAGYRETQYF
v_call: TRBV11-2
j_call: TRBJ2-5
clone_size: few
d_call: TRBD2

cdr3_nt: TGTGCCAGCAGTGTTCAGCGGGGGCGAACGAACACCGGGGAGCTGTTTTTT
cdr3_aa: CASSVQRGRTNTGELFF
v_call: TRBV6-1
j_call: TRBJ2-2
clone_size: once
d_call: TRBD2

cdr3_nt: TGTGCCAGCAGACTAATAGGGACCGGCTCGAAAGGCAATCAGCCCCAGCATTTT
cdr3_aa: CASRLIGTGSKGNQPQHF
v_call: TRBV6-1
j_call: TRBJ1-5
clone_size: once
d_call: .

cdr3_nt: TGTGCCAGCAGCCGGTTGGACAGGGACGGAAACACCATATATTTT
cdr3_aa: CASSRLDRDGNTIYF
v_call: TRBV14
j_call: TRBJ1-3
clone_size: once
d_call: TRBD1

cdr3_nt: TGCAGTGCTAGAGAAGGGACAGTTAGCACAGATACGCAGTATTTT
cdr3_aa: CSAREGTVSTDTQYF
v_call: TRBV20-1
j_call: TRBJ2-3
clone_size: .
d_call: TRBD1

cdr3_nt: TGTGCCAGCAGGACGGGGGGGCTCTTGAACGAGCAGTACTTC
cdr3_aa: CASRTGGLLNEQYF
v_call: TRBV27
j_call: TRBJ2-7
clone_size: .
d_call: TRBD2

cdr3_nt: TGTGCCAGCAGCTTATGGGAAGGGACCGGGGAGCTGTTTTTT
cdr3_aa: CASSLWEGTGELFF
v_call: TRBV13
j_call: TRBJ2-2
clone_size: .
d_call: .

cdr3_nt: TGCGCCAGCAGCCAAGAGGGAGGGGGTAAGAGTAATTCACCCCTCCACTTT
cdr3_aa: CASSQEGGGKSNSPLHF
v_call: TRBV4-1
j_call: TRBJ1-6
clone_size: .
d_call: .

cdr3_nt: TGTGCCAGCAGCCGTGGACAGGACGAGCAGTACTTC
cdr3_aa: CASSRGQDEQYF
v_call: TRBV13
j_call: TRBJ2-7
clone_size: .
d_call: TRBD1

cdr3_nt: TGTGCCAGCAGCCAAGGGGACAGGATGAACACTGAAGCTTTCTTT
cdr3_aa: CASSQGDRMNTEAFF
v_call: TRBV3-1
j_call: TRBJ1-1
clone_size: .
d_call: TRBD1

cdr3_nt: TGTGCCAGCGGGAAGACCGTACTTAGCTCCTACAATGAGCAGTTCTTC
cdr3_aa: CASGKTVLSSYNEQFF
v_call: TRBV6-1
j_call: TRBJ2-1
clone_size: .
d_call: .

cdr3_nt: TGTGCCAGCAGCTTTAGCGGTCATTACACCGGGGAGCTGTTTTTT
cdr3_aa: CASSFSGHYTGELFF
v_call: TRBV7-9
j_call: TRBJ2-2
clone_size: .
d_call: .

cdr3_nt: TGTGCCAGCAGCTTACAGGGGTTAGGGAGGGTTAGTGACTACAATGAGCAGTTCTTC
cdr3_aa: CASSLQGLGRVSDYNEQFF
v_call: TRBV13
j_call: TRBJ2-1
clone_size: .
d_call: .

cdr3_nt: TGTGCCATCGCAGACAGGCCGAACACTGAAGCTTTCTTT
cdr3_aa: CAIADRPNTEAFF
v_call: TRBV19
j_call: TRBJ1-1
clone_size: .
d_call: .

cdr3_nt: TGTGCCAGCTACCCGGGACTAGCGGACCCCTACAATGAGCAGTTCTTC
cdr3_aa: CASYPGLADPYNEQFF
v_call: TRBV7-9
j_call: TRBJ2-1
clone_size: .
d_call: TRBD2

cdr3_nt: TGTGCCAGCAGCTTAGTTGGTGGGTCGGAGACCCAGTACTTC
cdr3_aa: CASSLVGGSETQYF
v_call: TRBV11-2
j_call: TRBJ2-5
clone_size: .
d_call: .

cdr3_nt: TGTGCCAGCAGCCCTACTAGCGGGGGGATCAGTGAGCAGTTCTTC
cdr3_aa: CASSPTSGGISEQFF
v_call: TRBV5-4
j_call: TRBJ2-1
clone_size: .
d_call: TRBD2

cdr3_nt: TGTGCCAGCACCCTTTCCCGGGAGGGGGCCAGACATACGCAGTATTTT
cdr3_aa: CASTLSREGARHTQYF
v_call: TRBV7-9
j_call: TRBJ2-3
clone_size: .
d_call: .

cdr3_nt: TGCGCCAGCAGCCAAGCGGGCGAGCAGTACTTC
cdr3_aa: CASSQAGEQYF
v_call: TRBV4-1
j_call: TRBJ2-7
clone_size: few
d_call: .

cdr3_nt: TGTGCCAGAAGCGGTGGGGAGTATGAGTTCACAGATACGCAGTATTTT
cdr3_aa: CARSGGEYEFTDTQYF
v_call: TRBV2
j_call: TRBJ2-3
clone_size: .
d_call: .

cdr3_nt: TGTGCCAGCAGCTTCGGGGCGAGCACCGGGGAGCTGTTTTTT
cdr3_aa: CASSFGASTGELFF
v_call: TRBV11-2
j_call: TRBJ2-2
clone_size: few
d_call: .

cdr3_nt: TGCGCCAGCAGCTCGGACGGATACTATGGCTACACCTTC
cdr3_aa: CASSSDGYYGYTF
v_call: TRBV5-1
j_call: TRBJ1-2
clone_size: .
d_call: .

cdr3_nt: TGTGCCAGCAGTGAATGGGGACTAGCGGGAGAGGGGGGCACGGTGGATGAGCAGTTCTTC
cdr3_aa: CASSEWGLAGEGGTVDEQFF
v_call: TRBV2
j_call: TRBJ2-1
clone_size: once
d_call: TRBD2

cdr3_nt: TGTGCCAGCAGCGCCGGACAGGGGCCGTTCTTC
cdr3_aa: CASSAGQGPFF
v_call: TRBV7-8
j_call: TRBJ2-1
clone_size: .
d_call: TRBD1

cdr3_nt: TGTGCCAGCAGCTTAGCGTTGGCAGGGTACTACAATGAGCAGTTCTTC
cdr3_aa: CASSLALAGYYNEQFF
v_call: TRBV7-6
j_call: TRBJ2-1
clone_size: few
d_call: .

cdr3_nt: TGTGCCAGCAGCTTGGGTCAGAACAATCAGCCCCAGCATTTT
cdr3_aa: CASSLGQNNQPQHF
v_call: TRBV5-6
j_call: TRBJ1-5
clone_size: .
d_call: .

cdr3_nt: TGTGCCAGCAGCCACCGACTAGCGGGAGTAGAGACCCAGTACTTC
cdr3_aa: CASSHRLAGVETQYF
v_call: TRBV14
j_call: TRBJ2-5
clone_size: .
d_call: TRBD2

cdr3_nt: TGTGCCAGCAGTTACTCGAATCACAATACGCAGTATTTT
cdr3_aa: CASSYSNHNTQYF
v_call: TRBV6-6
j_call: TRBJ2-3
clone_size: few
d_call: .

cdr3_nt: TGTGCCACCAGCCTCGGACCAGGGGGTGGCGGCTACACCTTC
cdr3_aa: CATSLGPGGGGYTF
v_call: TRBV15
j_call: TRBJ1-2
clone_size: .
d_call: TRBD1

cdr3_nt: TGTGCCAGCAGTTTAGAGGGGGGTGGCAATCAGCCCCAGCATTTT
cdr3_aa: CASSLEGGGNQPQHF
v_call: TRBV28
j_call: TRBJ1-5
clone_size: once
d_call: .